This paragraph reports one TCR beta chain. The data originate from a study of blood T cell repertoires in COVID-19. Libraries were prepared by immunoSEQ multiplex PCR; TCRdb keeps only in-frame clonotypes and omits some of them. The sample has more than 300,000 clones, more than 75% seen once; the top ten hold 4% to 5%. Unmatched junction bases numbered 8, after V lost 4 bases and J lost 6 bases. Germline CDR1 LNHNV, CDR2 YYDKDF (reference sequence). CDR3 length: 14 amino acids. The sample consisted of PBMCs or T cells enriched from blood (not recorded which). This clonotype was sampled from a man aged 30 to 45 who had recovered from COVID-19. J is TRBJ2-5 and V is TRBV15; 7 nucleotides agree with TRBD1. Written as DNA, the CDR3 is TGTGCCACCAGCACCACACAGGGGTGGCAGACCCAGTACTTC. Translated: CATSTTQGWQTQYF.